A selection of T cell receptor beta chains follows, all from one sample in a study of blood T cells in healthy people across ages. TCRdb used MiXCR to reprocess the 5' RACE reads, holding one entry per CDR3 protein. Here the sample spans some 1,800,000 distinct CDR3 sequences, about 39% being singletons. The sequenced material came from blood. These TCRs come from a human donor in good health. Both conserved end residues are part of each CDR3. The D gene is left open where the match is weak. The size of a clone is reported for some rows only, either as once, few or many, or as a class for expanded clones.

abundance,j_gene,d_gene,v_gene,CDR3nt,CDR3aa
NA,TRBJ2-1,NA,TRBV7-2,TGTGCCAGCAGCTTCCTTTCTAAGGGGAATGAGCAGTTCTTC,CASSFLSKGNEQFF
NA,TRBJ1-2,NA,TRBV15,TGTGCCACCAGCGCCGACAGATTTAACTATGGCTACACCTTC,CATSADRFNYGYTF
few,TRBJ2-4,TRBD1,TRBV29-1,TGCAGCGTTATTAGGACAGGGAGTGGTGAGTACTTC,CSVIRTGSGEYF
few,TRBJ1-2,NA,TRBV4-1,TGCGCCAGCAGCCAAGCGTCAATATTGGAGAAGGTTGGCTACACCTTC,CASSQASILEKVGYTF
NA,TRBJ1-1,TRBD1,TRBV20-1,TGCAGTGCTGGACAGGGGGCTGAGAACACTGAAGCTTTCTTT,CSAGQGAENTEAFF
NA,TRBJ1-5,NA,TRBV20-1,TGCAGTGCTAGTGCAGGGACGTCTATCAATCAGCCCCAGCATTTT,CSASAGTSINQPQHF
NA,TRBJ2-1,NA,TRBV20-1,TGCAGTGCTAGAAACCTAGCTTTCCGGAATGAGCAGTTCTTC,CSARNLAFRNEQFF
NA,TRBJ2-7,NA,TRBV6-1,TGTGCCAGCAGTAAAGGGTTGGAGAGAAGCTCCTACGAGCAGTACTTC,CASSKGLERSSYEQYF
NA,TRBJ2-2,TRBD2,TRBV5-6,TGTGCCAGCAGCTTGGGTAGCGGGGGTTGGACCGGGGAGCTGTTTTTT,CASSLGSGGWTGELFF
few,TRBJ2-5,NA,TRBV5-1,TGCGCCAGCAGCTTTCAGGGGCCCCAAGAGACCCAGTACTTC,CASSFQGPQETQYF
NA,TRBJ1-4,NA,TRBV18,TGTGCCAGCTCACCTCGGGCGGTAGAGGAAAAACTGTTTTTT,CASSPRAVEEKLFF
NA,TRBJ2-7,NA,TRBV10-3,TGTGCCATCAGTGAGCCGGGACGGTCGGCGGAAGAGCAGTACTTC,CAISEPGRSAEEQYF
NA,TRBJ2-3,NA,TRBV15,TGTGCCACCAGCACGGGTCTAGATACGCAGTATTTT,CATSTGLDTQYF
NA,TRBJ1-2,NA,TRBV20-1,TGCAGTGCTAGAGGTGGGGATGGCTACACCTTC,CSARGGDGYTF
NA,TRBJ2-3,NA,TRBV6-1,TGTGCCACAGCCGTCCTCCCTCTCTCCGGGACCAAAAGCACAGATACGCAGTATTTT,CATAVLPLSGTKSTDTQYF
few,TRBJ2-3,NA,TRBV5-1,TGCGCCAGCAGCACCCTGGGGTTTTCCACAGATACGCAGTATTTT,CASSTLGFSTDTQYF
NA,TRBJ2-7,TRBD1,TRBV20-1,TGCAGCGTCAGGGGGAATAGCTACGAGCAGTACTTC,CSVRGNSYEQYF
NA,TRBJ2-7,NA,TRBV5-1,TGCGCCAACAGCTTACTACCAGGGGAGCCCTACGAGCAGTACTTC,CANSLLPGEPYEQYF
few,TRBJ2-1,NA,TRBV7-2,TGTGCCAGCAGCTTGATGCTCGGGCGGTTGCAGTTCTTC,CASSLMLGRLQFF
once,TRBJ2-1,NA,TRBV7-3,TGTGCCAGCTGCTACGACAGGCGCAATGAGCAGTTCTTC,CASCYDRRNEQFF